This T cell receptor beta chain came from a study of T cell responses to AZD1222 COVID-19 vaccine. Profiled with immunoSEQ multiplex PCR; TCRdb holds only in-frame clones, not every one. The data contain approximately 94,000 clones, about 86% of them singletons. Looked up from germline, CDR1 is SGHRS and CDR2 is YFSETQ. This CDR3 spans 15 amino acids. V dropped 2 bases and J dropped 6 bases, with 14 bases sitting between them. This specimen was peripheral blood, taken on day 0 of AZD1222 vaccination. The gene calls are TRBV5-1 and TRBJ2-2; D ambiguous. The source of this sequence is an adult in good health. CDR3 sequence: CASSFFMSNAGELFF. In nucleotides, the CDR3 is TGCGCCAGCAGCTTTTTCATGAGTAACGCCGGGGAGCTGTTTTTT.